One sample yielded the 24 T cell receptor beta chains listed below, sequenced in a study of T cells in Graves' hyperthyroidism and ophthalmopathy. TCR beta CDR3 sequences were amplified from RNA transcripts. In the first-round RT-PCR of the TCR CDR3, the HTBI primer set was used. TCRdb analysed the multiplex PCR reads with MiXCR anew, one entry per CDR3 protein. This table has under 400,000 distinct CDR3 sequences, about a sixth appearing once. Sequences were obtained from blood. Every receptor here comes from a woman between 40 and 50 years old with Graves' ophthalmopathy.

There are many counts of this clonotype. The rearrangement uses TRBV12-3 or TRBV12-4 and TRBJ1-1; D is ambiguous. Deletions cut 3 bases from V and 4 bases from J, with 9 bases between. The CDR3 contains 13 residues. The CDR3 nucleotides are TGTGCCAGCAGTTTGGACCGGCTCACTGAAGCTTTCTTT. Translated: CASSLDRLTEAFF.

This clonotype was picked up many times. The genes are TRBV2 and TRBJ2-6, with 7 bases lining up with TRBD1. There are 15 residues in the CDR3. V gave up 5 bases and J gave up 4 bases; unmatched junction bases: 5. Germline lookup yields CDR1 SNHLY and CDR2 FYNNEI. The CDR3 coding sequence is TGTGCCAGCAGTAAGACAGGGTTCGGGGCCAACGTCCTGACTTTC. Translation: CASSKTGFGANVLTF. Looking up the rest from reference TRBV2 and TRBJ2-6 gives the full variable domain: EPEVTQTPSHQVTQMGQEVILRCVPISNHLYFYWYRQILGQKVEFLVSFYNNEISEKSEIFDDQFSVERPDGSNFTLKIRSTKLEDSAMYFCASSKTGFGANVLTFGAGSRLTVL.

This clonotype was counted at least ten times. The chain recombines TRBV29-1 with TRBJ1-2; D is undetermined. V lost 3 bases, J lost 6 bases, and 17 bases lay in between. The CDR3 is 14 residues long. Per germline, CDR1 SQVTM and CDR2 ANQGSEA. The CDR3: CSVDSAGLRNGYTF. The CDR3 DNA is TGCAGCGTTGACTCGGCAGGACTTAGGAATGGCTACACCTTC.

The table lists this clonotype with a count of one. V is TRBV18 and J is TRBJ2-7; D not certain. Germline lookup yields CDR1 KGHSH and CDR2 LQKENI. The germline V and J ends were trimmed by 6 bases and 5 bases, with 8 bases remaining between them. There are 11 residues in the CDR3. The CDR3 DNA sequence: TGTGCCAGCTCCGTGAACGACGAGCAGTACTTC. Translating gives CASSVNDEQYF.

This clonotype was picked up many times. The chain joins TRBV28 to TRBJ2-7; 9 bases agree with TRBD2. Germline V gives CDR1 MDHEN, CDR2 SYDVKM. There are 14 residues in the CDR3. V shed 8 bases, J shed 3 bases, and the junction held 8 bases outside the gene matches. CDR3 sequence: CASFSGSGVYEQYF. The CDR3, as DNA: TGTGCCAGCTTTAGCGGGAGCGGCGTCTACGAGCAGTACTTC.

A single count supports this clonotype. This chain uses TRBV2 with TRBJ2-7; tentatively, D is TRBD1 (5 bases). Trimming cost V 0 bases and J 5 bases, with 14 bases left between them. Germline values: CDR1 SNHLY, CDR2 FYNNEI. CDR3 size: 15 residues. CDR3 sequence reads: CASSEALQGPHEQYF. Written as DNA, the CDR3 is TGTGCCAGCAGTGAAGCGCTTCAGGGTCCCCACGAGCAGTACTTC.

This clonotype was seen a few times. The chain joins TRBV11-2 to TRBJ2-7; D may be TRBD1 (6 bases). Germline CDR1 is SGHAT and CDR2 is FQNNGV. The ends were cut back, 8 bases at V and 0 bases at J, with 23 bases in the middle. The CDR3 contains 17 residues. In DNA form, the CDR3 reads TGTGCCAGCGTTCCCCTGCACAGGGATCGAAGCTCCTACGAGCAGTACTTC. This sequence encodes CASVPLHRDRSSYEQYF.

This clonotype was recorded at least ten times. The J gene is TRBJ1-6, the V gene TRBV29-1; D is uncertain. The CDR3 runs to 12 residues. Germline V gives CDR1 SQVTM, CDR2 ANQGSEA. The V end lost 4 bases, the J end lost 7 bases, and 8 bases lay between the germline ends. The CDR3 region has the DNA TGCAGCGTTGCAGAGGGAAATTCACCCCTCCACTTT. This sequence encodes CSVAEGNSPLHF.

This rearrangement joins TRBV30 to TRBJ2-5; no firm D call. The germline V gene has CDR1 GTSNPN and CDR2 SVGIG (reference sequence). The CDR3 length is 12 residues. V was pared by 2 bases and J by 5 bases, with 9 bases between. CDR3 sequence: CAWSKGGETQYF. The CDR3 nucleotides read TGTGCCTGGAGTAAGGGCGGCGAGACCCAGTACTTC. Using reference TRBV30 and TRBJ2-5 for the parts outside the CDR3, the full variable domain is SQTIHQWPATLVQPVGSPLSLECTVEGTSNPNLYWYRQAAGRGLQLLFYSVGIGQISSEVPQNLSASRPQDRQFILSSKKLLLSDSGFYLCAWSKGGETQYFGPGTRLLVL.

The J gene is TRBJ1-2, the V gene TRBV30; no clear D. Germline loops: CDR1 GTSNPN, CDR2 SVGIG (reference sequence). The CDR3 covers 13 residues. The germline V and J ends were trimmed by 3 bases and 8 bases, with 16 bases remaining between them. The CDR3 bases are TGTGCCTGGAGCGCCAGCCGCCTAGAGGGCTACACCTTC. This translates into CAWSASRLEGYTF.

In its sample, this clonotype was seen a few times. A much larger clone differs from this one at a single base, so this may be a read error. V is TRBV12-3 or TRBV12-4 and J is TRBJ1-1; D is unresolved. This CDR3 has 12 amino acids. V was clipped by 6 bases and J by 3 bases, with 8 bases between them. In DNA, the CDR3 is TGTGCCAGCAGACCCGACTACACTGAAGCTTTCTTT. It yields the protein CASRPDYTEAFF.

This clonotype appeared many times. V and J are TRBV2 and TRBJ1-2, with 10 bases matching TRBD1. Germline assignment: CDR1 SNHLY and CDR2 FYNNEI. This CDR3 is 14 amino acids long. Trimming removed 7 bases from V and 3 bases from J; junction bases left unmatched: 5. CDR3: CASNAGTGDYGYTF. The CDR3 DNA is TGTGCCAGCAACGCCGGGACAGGGGACTATGGCTACACCTTC. The full variable domain, its missing parts supplied by reference TRBV2 and TRBJ1-2, is EPEVTQTPSHQVTQMGQEVILRCVPISNHLYFYWYRQILGQKVEFLVSFYNNEISEKSEIFDDQFSVERPDGSNFTLKIRSTKLEDSAMYFCASNAGTGDYGYTFGSGTRLTVV.

This clonotype was detected only once. V gene TRBV12-3 or TRBV12-4 combines with J gene TRBJ2-5, with 7 nucleotides matching TRBD1. V gave up 4 bases and J gave up 5 bases; unmatched junction bases: 7. CDR3 length equals 14 residues. The CDR3: CASSSRGPRETQYF. The CDR3 region has the DNA TGTGCCAGCAGTTCTAGGGGGCCAAGGGAGACCCAGTACTTC.

This clonotype was picked up many times. The gene calls are TRBV4-1 and TRBJ2-4; 13 nucleotides agree with TRBD2. V gave up 5 bases and J gave up 6 bases; unmatched junction bases: 7. CDR3 length equals 16 residues. The germline V gene encodes CDR1 MGHRA and CDR2 YSYEKL. The CDR3 loop reads CASSSRTSGSINIQYF. Written as DNA, the CDR3 is TGCGCCAGCAGCTCCAGGACTAGCGGGAGTATAAACATTCAGTACTTC.

Ten or more counts support this clonotype. The chain carries TRBV18 and TRBJ1-5, with D perhaps TRBD1 (5 bases). From germline, CDR1 is KGHSH and CDR2 LQKENI. V was shortened by 2 bases and J by 4 bases, with 6 bases between the two germline ends. The CDR3 extends over 13 amino acids. CDR3 region: CASSPNRNQPQHF. The CDR3 bases are TGTGCCAGCTCACCAAACAGGAATCAGCCCCAGCATTTT.

The CDR3, as DNA: TGTGCCAGCAGAGGGACTTTAAGAGAGACCCAGTACTTC. It specifies CASRGTLRETQYF. The chain employs TRBV7-2 and TRBJ2-5; the D gene is possibly TRBD2 (6 bases). The CDR3 is 13 residues long. With 6 bases removed from V and 4 bases from J, the gap between germline ends came to 12 bases. Germline-derived CDR1 and CDR2 are SGHTA and FQGNSA.

The chain is built from TRBV28 and TRBJ2-7, with a weak D call TRBD2 (5 bases). CDR1 is MDHEN and CDR2 is SYDVKM in the germline V gene. CDR3 length equals 13 residues. The V end was cut by 2 bases, the J end by 5 bases, with 10 bases between. The DNA of the CDR3 is TGTGCCAGCAGTTTAGGACTCCTTAACGAGCAGTACTTC. It is translated as CASSLGLLNEQYF.

This clonotype came up many times. The V gene is TRBV28, the J gene TRBJ2-7; D might be TRBD2 (6 bases). CDR3 length equals 15 residues. Germline loops: CDR1 MDHEN, CDR2 SYDVKM. Trimming left V 6 bases short and J 0 bases short, with 15 bases between. CDR3 sequence: CASRTIAVGSYEQYF. Written as DNA, the CDR3 is TGTGCCAGCAGGACTATAGCGGTTGGCTCCTACGAGCAGTACTTC.

There are many counts of this clonotype. The J gene is TRBJ2-5, the V gene TRBV20-1, with 12 bases matching TRBD2. CDR1 DFQATT and CDR2 SNEGSKA come from the germline V gene (reference sequence). Trimming cost V 1 base and J 7 bases; bases outside gene matches: 4. The CDR3 has 14 residues. CDR3 sequence: CSARALAGGVTQYF. Written as DNA, the CDR3 is TGCAGTGCTAGAGCACTAGCGGGAGGCGTGACCCAGTACTTC.

This clonotype was seen many times. This sequence joins TRBV7-9 and TRBJ2-7; D gene uncertain. The CDR3 has 12 residues. V lost 4 bases, J lost 4 bases, and 8 bases lay in between. Germline V CDR1 and CDR2: SEHNR, FQNEAQ (reference sequence). The CDR3 nucleotides are TGTGCCAGCAGCTCCCTAGTTTACGAGCAGTACTTC. It yields the protein CASSSLVYEQYF.

The sample holds many counts of this clonotype. This chain connects TRBV20-1 to TRBJ2-5; TRBD1 is a possible D gene (5 bases). V dropped 6 bases and J dropped 4 bases, with 9 bases sitting between them. In germline, CDR1 is DFQATT, CDR2 SNEGSKA (reference sequence). This CDR3 has 11 residues. CDR3 sequence reads: CSAGVGETQYF. Here the CDR3 DNA reads TGCAGTGCAGGGGTAGGAGAGACCCAGTACTTC.

The chain is built from TRBV25-1 and TRBJ2-7, with 12 bases matching TRBD2. J was trimmed by 5 bases and V by 6 bases; bases with no gene match: 8. Per the germline V gene, CDR1 is MGHDK and CDR2 is SYGVNS. The CDR3 runs 15 residues. CDR3 amino acids: CASSSELAGGDEQYF. In DNA form, the CDR3 reads TGTGCCAGCAGCTCAGAGCTAGCGGGAGGGGACGAGCAGTACTTC.

This clonotype was seen at least ten times. The gene calls are TRBV6-2 or TRBV6-3 and TRBJ2-5; 7 positions match TRBD2. The CDR3 runs 14 residues. J was trimmed by 1 base and V by 7 bases; bases with no gene match: 6. Germline V gene sequence: CDR1 MNHEY, CDR2 SVGEGT. The DNA for the CDR3 is TGTGCCAGCACTCGTTCTAGCGGCCAAGAGACCCAGTACTTC. Translated, it gives CASTRSSGQETQYF.

Many counts were recorded for this clonotype. The CDR3 DNA sequence: TGTGCCAGCAGTTTAAATGTTGCAGCCCAGGTCTACGAGCAGTACTTC. This codes for CASSLNVAAQVYEQYF. The chain recombines TRBV28 with TRBJ2-7; no reliable D call. V was cut by 2 bases and J by 3 bases, with 17 bases left in between. The CDR3 sequence is 16 residues long. The germline gives CDR1 MDHEN, CDR2 SYDVKM.